What follows is one T cell receptor (beta chain) and its context. Its antigen remains unknown. The source of the sample is a study of cytomegalovirus exposure and HLA in healthy donors. J lost 5 bases, V lost 6 bases, and 9 bases had no gene match. Germline V gene data show CDR1 as SGHAT and CDR2 as FQNNGV. The CDR3 covers 14 residues. Vbeta (60) and Jbeta (13) primers were used in the PCR. Repertoires were generated with immunoSEQ multiplex PCR, while TCRdb's copy carries only in-frame clones and drops some. The sample yields roughly 38,000 clones, roughly 76% seen once. Study-wide results and limits: It was in a later analysis that TCR association rates were seen to vary by HLA locus, highest for DRB1 and lowest for HLA-C.

Sample: PBMCs. The chain employs TRBV11-2 and TRBJ2-7; TRBD2 agrees at 8 bases. This receptor was identified in a woman between 25 and 40 years old in good health and CMV-seropositive. The CDR3 region has the DNA TGTGCCAGCAGTACTACCGGGACTAGTAACGAGCAGTACTTC. This sequence encodes CASSTTGTSNEQYF.